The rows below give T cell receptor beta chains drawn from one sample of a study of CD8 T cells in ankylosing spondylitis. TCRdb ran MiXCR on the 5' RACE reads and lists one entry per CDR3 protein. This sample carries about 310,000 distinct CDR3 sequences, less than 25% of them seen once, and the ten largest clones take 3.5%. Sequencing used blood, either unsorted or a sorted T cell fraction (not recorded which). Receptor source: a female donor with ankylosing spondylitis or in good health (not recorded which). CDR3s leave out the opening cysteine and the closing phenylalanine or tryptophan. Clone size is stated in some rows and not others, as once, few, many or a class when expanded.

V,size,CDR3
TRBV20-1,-,SATYSTSVSYEQY
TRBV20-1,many,SARDRGTGTDTQY
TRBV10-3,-,AIRDHSVGGQNEQF
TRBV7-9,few,ASSLIHFGRYNEQF
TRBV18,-,ASSPRVLGLAYNEQF
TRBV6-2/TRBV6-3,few,ASSVAGSYGYT
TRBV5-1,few,ASSSQDTDTQY
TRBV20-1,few,SATLTGRGNEQF
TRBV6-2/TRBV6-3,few,ASTQTRHEQY
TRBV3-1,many,ASSQFWGAGDTEAF
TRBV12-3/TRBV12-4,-,ASSFTQGGTATDTQY
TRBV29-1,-,SVRPDTGELF
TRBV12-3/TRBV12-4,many,ASSLGGLSTDTQY
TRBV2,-,ASSSDYNTEAF
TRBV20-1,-,SAPRTGGYEQY
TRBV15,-,ATSRDRYTPDTQY
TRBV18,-,ASSPRSPTSGTQETQY
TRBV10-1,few,ASSDSGQAEQY
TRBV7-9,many,ASSTSGRSHNEQF
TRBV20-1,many,SARGSSGANNEQF
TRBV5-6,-,ASSGRTLSNYGYT
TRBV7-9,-,ASSAQTGLAYEQY
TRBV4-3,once,ASSQPGQNEKLF
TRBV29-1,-,SVEVGAGGIADTQY
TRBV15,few,ATTQRGEKLF
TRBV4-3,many,ASSRQAGGADTQY
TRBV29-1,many,SVDRSGVYNEQF
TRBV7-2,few,ASSRTDSNQPQH
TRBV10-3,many,AISEPGQRNTIY
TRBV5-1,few,ASSLVAPGEQF
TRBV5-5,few,ASMRQNTEAF
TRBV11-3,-,ASSLGLAEATDTQY
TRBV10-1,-,ASSEGPGARADTQY
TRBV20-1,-,SARDDGINEQF
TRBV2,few,ASSELGVPSYEQY
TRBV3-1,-,ASSQLSGPQGEAF
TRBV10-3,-,ATGDGSYEQY
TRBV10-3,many,AISEVRAGAGVAQH
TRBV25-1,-,ASSAHTGTIADTQY
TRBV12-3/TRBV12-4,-,ASSFVSGAVDGYT
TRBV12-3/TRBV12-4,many,ASTQGGGEQY
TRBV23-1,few,ASRTTELADTQY
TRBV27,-,ASSLSVRGNTEAF
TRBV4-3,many,ASARDRGYEQY
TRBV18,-,ASSPTQVSTDTQY
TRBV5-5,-,ASSLRASGMNEQY
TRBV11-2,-,ASSLAGLNYGYT
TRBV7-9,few,ASSSLTGGNGYT
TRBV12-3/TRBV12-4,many,ASSLSGGNNEQF
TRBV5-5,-,ASSSQGPGTDTQY
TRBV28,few,ASSWGNMGDYSNQPQH
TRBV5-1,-,ASSLVRGNTEAF
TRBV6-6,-,ASQEDPYGYT
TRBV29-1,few,SVGTGDSEAF
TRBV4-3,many,ASSQEMKPLGKEKLF